This TCR beta chain was obtained from a study of shared clonotypes between healthy human individuals. Study in general: A donor's plate count was three for CD4 naive and three for CD4 memory; CD8 naive had two and CD8 memory one. Study observations and caveats: Lower generation probabilities were found for non-shared clonotypes than for those shared by all four donors. Naive subsets tended to show greater estimated richness than memory subsets.

Germline V gives CDR1 SGDLS, CDR2 YYNGEE. Trimming at V came to 4 bases and at J to 2 bases, leaving 19 bases not matched to a gene. CDR3 length: 20 residues. As to this clone: What it binds is unknown.

Generated by immunoSEQ multiplex PCR, the TCRdb table keeps only in-frame clones and is missing some. The top ten clones hold 0.1% to 0.15% of a sample with some 2,100,000 clones, 90% to 96% of them seen once. The TCR comes from a man between 18 and 35 years old in good health. This chain links TRBV9 with TRBJ2-5; 11 bases are shared with TRBD2. Material for sequencing was naive CD4+ T cells sorted from blood. Sample subset: CD45RA+ positively selected. The CDR3 here is CASSPSPMVAGGSGQETQYF. In nucleotides, the CDR3 is TGTGCCAGCAGCCCCTCCCCAATGGTAGCGGGAGGGAGTGGGCAAGAGACCCAGTACTTC.